Detailed here is one T cell receptor beta chain. Antigen unknown. The data were obtained in a study of T cells in localized non-small cell lung cancer. Study-level points and caveats: With higher T cell density in blood came longer overall survival. Median approximately 61 top-100 tumor clones were shared with paired adjacent lung. Measurement of T cell clonality placed uninvolved adjacent lung highest, above the level in tumor. Sequencing was limited to one tumor region, leaving the possibility of heterogeneity open.

Profiled with immunoSEQ multiplex PCR; TCRdb holds only in-frame clones, not every one. The table lists around 25,000 clones, around 85% of them singletons, with about 5.3% in the top ten. The receptor was derived from a male donor aged 60 or over with stage II squamous cell lung carcinoma. The sample consisted of peripheral blood, taken before any cancer treatment.

The CDR3 protein is CASCPIVDDYGYTF. CDR3 DNA sequence: TGTGCCAGTTGTCCAATTGTGGATGACTATGGCTACACCTTC. V gene TRBV2 combines with J gene TRBJ1-2; no firm D call. The CDR3 is made up of 14 amino acids. The ends were cut back, 9 bases at V and 3 bases at J, with 17 bases in the middle. From germline, CDR1 is SNHLY and CDR2 FYNNEI.